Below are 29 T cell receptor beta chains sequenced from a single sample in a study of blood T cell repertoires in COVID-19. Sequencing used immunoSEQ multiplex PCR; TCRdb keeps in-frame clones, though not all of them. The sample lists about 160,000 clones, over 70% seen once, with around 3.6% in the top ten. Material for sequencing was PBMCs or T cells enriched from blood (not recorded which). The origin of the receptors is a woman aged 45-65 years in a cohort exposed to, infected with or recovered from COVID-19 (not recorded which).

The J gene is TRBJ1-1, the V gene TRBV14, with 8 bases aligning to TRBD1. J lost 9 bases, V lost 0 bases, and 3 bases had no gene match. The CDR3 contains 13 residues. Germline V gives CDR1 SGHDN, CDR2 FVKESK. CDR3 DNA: TGTGCCAGCAGCCAAGACAGGGGGCGGAAAGCTTTCTTT. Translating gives CASSQDRGRKAFF.

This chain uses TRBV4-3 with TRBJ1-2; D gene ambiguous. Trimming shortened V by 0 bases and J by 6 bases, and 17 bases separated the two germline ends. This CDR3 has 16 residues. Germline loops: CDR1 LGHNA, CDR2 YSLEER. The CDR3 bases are TGCGCCAGCAGCCAAGAGCTGGGTAGGAGGGAAGATGGCTACACCTTC. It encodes CASSQELGRREDGYTF.

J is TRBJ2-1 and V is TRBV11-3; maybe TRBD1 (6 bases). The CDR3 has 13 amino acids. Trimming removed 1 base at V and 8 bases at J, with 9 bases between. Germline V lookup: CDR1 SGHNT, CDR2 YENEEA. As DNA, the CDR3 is TGTGCCAGCAGCTTAGGGGGGACACATGAGCAGTTCTTC. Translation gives CASSLGGTHEQFF.

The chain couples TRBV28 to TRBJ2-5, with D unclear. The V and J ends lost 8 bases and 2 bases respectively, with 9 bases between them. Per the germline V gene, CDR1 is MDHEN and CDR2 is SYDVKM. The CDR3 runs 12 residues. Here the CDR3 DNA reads TGTGCCAGCGACTCCTCTCAAGAGACCCAGTACTTC. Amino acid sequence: CASDSSQETQYF.

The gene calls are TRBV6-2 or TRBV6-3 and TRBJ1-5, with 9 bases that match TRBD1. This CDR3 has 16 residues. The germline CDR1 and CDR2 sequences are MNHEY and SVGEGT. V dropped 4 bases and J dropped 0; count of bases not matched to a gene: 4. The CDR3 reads CASSFHRGPSNQPQHF. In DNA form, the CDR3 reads TGTGCCAGCAGTTTCCACAGGGGGCCTAGCAATCAGCCCCAGCATTTT.

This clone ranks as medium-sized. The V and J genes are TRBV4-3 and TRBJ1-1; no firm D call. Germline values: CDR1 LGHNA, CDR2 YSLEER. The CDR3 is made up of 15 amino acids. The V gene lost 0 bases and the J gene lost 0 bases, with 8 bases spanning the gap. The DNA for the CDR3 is TGCGCCAGCAGCCAAGAGGAGAGAATGAACACTGAAGCTTTCTTT. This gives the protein CASSQEERMNTEAFF.

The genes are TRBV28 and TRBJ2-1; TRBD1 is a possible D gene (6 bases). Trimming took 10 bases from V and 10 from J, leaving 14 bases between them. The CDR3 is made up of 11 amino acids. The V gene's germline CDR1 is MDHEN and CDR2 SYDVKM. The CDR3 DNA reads TGTGCCACCACCACCGACAGGGAGCAGTTCTTC. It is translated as CATTTDREQFF. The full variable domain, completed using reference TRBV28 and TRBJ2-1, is DVKVTQSSRYLVKRTGEKVFLECVQDMDHENMFWYRQDPGLGLRLIYFSYDVKMKEKGDIPEGYSVSREKKERFSLILESASTNQTSMYLCATTTDREQFFGPGTRLTVL.

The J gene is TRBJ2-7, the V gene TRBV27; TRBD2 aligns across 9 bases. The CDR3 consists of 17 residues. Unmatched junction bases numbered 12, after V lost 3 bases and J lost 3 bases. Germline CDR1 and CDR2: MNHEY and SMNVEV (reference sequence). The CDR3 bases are TGTGCCAGCAGTTTCGCACTAGCGGGTAGGGCTGGCTACGAGCAGTACTTC. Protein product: CASSFALAGRAGYEQYF.

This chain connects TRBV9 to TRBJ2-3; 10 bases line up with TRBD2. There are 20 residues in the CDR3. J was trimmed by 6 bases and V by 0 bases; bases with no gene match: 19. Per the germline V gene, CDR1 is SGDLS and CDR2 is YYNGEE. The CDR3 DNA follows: TGTGCCAGCAGCGTAGACCCTCCCTCGGGTAGCGGGGGGCCCCCCGATACGCAGTATTTT. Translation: CASSVDPPSGSGGPPDTQYF.

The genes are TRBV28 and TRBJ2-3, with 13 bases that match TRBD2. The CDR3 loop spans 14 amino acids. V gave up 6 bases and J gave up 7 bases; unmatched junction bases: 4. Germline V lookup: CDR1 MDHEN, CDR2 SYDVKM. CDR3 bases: TGTGCCAGCAGACCGGGACTAGCGGGGTATACGCAGTATTTT. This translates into CASRPGLAGYTQYF.

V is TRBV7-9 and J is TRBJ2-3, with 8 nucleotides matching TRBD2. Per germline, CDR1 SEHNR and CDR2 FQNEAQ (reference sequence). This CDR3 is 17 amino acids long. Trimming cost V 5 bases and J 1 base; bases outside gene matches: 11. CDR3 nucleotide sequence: TGTGCCAGCAGCCCGACGGGGGGCGGGGGGCGCACAGATACGCAGTATTTT. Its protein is CASSPTGGGGRTDTQYF.

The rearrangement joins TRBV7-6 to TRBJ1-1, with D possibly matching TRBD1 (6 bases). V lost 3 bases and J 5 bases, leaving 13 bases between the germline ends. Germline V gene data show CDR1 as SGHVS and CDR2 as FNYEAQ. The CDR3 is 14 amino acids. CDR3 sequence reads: CASSLKRGGTEAFF. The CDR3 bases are TGTGCCAGCAGCTTGAAGAGGGGGGGGACTGAAGCTTTCTTT.

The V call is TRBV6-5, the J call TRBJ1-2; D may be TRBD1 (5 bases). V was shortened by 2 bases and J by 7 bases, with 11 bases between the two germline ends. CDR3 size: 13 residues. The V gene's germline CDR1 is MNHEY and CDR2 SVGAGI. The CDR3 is CASSYRGSLGYTF. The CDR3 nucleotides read TGTGCCAGCAGTTACAGGGGAAGTCTTGGCTACACCTTC.

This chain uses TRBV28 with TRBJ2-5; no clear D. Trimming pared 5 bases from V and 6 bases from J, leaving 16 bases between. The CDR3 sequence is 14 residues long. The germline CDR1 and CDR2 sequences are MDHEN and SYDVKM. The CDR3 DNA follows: TGTGCCAGCAGTCTACGGTCGTCCTACCAGACCCAGTACTTC. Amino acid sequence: CASSLRSSYQTQYF.

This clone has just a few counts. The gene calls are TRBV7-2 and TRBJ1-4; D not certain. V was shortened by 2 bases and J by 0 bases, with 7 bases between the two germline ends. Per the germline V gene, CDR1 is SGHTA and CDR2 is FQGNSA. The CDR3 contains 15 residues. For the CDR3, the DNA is TGTGCCAGCAGCTTACAAGCTGCAACTAATGAAAAACTGTTTTTT. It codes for CASSLQAATNEKLFF.

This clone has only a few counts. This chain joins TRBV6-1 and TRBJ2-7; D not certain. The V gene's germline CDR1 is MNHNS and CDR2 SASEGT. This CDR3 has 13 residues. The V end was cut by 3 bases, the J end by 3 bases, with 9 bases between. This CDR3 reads CASSETLNYEQYF. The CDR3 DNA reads TGTGCCAGCAGTGAGACATTAAACTACGAGCAGTACTTC.

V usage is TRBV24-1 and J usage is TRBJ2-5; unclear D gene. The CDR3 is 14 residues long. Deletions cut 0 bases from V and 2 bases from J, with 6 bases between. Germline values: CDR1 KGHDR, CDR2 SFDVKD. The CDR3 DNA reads TGTGCCACCAGTGATTTGGGGCAACAAGAGACCCAGTACTTC. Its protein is CATSDLGQQETQYF.

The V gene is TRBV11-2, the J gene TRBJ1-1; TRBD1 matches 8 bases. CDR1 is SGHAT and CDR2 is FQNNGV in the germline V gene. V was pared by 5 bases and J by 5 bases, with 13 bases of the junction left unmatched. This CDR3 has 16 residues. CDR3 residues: CASSVYRTGSLTEAFF. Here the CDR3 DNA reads TGTGCCAGCAGCGTTTACCGGACAGGGAGTCTTACTGAAGCTTTCTTT.

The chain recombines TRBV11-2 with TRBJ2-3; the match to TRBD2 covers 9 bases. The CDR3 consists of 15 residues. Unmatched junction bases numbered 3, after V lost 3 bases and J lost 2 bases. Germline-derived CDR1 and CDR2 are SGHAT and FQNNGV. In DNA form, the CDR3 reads TGTGCCAGCAGCTTCGGCGGGGGGGACACAGATACGCAGTATTTT. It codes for CASSFGGGDTDTQYF.

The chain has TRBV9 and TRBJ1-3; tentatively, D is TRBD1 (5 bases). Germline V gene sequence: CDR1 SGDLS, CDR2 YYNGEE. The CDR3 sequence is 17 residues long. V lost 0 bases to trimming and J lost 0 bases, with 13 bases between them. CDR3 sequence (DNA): TGTGCCAGCAGCGTAGCAGGGTACGGGCACTCTGGAAACACCATATATTTT. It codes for CASSVAGYGHSGNTIYF.

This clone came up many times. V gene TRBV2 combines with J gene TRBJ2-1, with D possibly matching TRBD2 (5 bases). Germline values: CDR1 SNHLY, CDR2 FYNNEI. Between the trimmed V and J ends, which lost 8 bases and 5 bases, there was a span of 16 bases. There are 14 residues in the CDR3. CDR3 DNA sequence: TGTGCCAGCCTTGGGAAATCAGCGGACAATGAGCAGTTCTTC. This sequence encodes CASLGKSADNEQFF. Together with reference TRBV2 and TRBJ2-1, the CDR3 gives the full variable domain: EPEVTQTPSHQVTQMGQEVILRCVPISNHLYFYWYRQILGQKVEFLVSFYNNEISEKSEIFDDQFSVERPDGSNFTLKIRSTKLEDSAMYFCASLGKSADNEQFFGPGTRLTVL.

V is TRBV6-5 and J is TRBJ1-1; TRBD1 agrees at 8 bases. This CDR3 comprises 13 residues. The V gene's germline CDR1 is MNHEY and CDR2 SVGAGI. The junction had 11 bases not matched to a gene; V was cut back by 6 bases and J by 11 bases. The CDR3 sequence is CASRPRQGLEAFF. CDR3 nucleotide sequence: TGTGCCAGCAGACCCAGACAGGGGTTGGAGGCTTTCTTT.

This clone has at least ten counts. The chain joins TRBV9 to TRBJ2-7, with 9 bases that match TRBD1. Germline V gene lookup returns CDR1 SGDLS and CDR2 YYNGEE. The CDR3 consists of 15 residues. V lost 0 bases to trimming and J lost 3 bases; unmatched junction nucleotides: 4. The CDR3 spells CASSVGGTGYYEQYF. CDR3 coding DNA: TGTGCCAGCAGCGTAGGTGGGACAGGGTACTACGAGCAGTACTTC.

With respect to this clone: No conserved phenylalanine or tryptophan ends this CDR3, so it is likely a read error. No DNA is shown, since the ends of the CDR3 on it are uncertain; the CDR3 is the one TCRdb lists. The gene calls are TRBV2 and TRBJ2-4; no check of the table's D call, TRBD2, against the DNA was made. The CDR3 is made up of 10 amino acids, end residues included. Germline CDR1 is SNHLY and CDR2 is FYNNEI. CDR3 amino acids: CASSDGSHVL.

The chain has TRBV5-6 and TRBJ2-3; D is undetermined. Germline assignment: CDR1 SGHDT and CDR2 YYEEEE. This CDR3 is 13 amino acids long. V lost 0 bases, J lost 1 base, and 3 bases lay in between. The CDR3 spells CASSLGGTDTQYF. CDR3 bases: TGTGCCAGCAGCTTGGGAGGCACAGATACGCAGTATTTT.

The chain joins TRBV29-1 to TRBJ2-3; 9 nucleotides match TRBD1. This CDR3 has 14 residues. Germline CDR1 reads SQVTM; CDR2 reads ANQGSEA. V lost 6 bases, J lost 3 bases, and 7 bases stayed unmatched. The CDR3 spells CSVETGGKTDTQYF. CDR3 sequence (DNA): TGCAGCGTAGAGACAGGGGGAAAAACAGATACGCAGTATTTT.

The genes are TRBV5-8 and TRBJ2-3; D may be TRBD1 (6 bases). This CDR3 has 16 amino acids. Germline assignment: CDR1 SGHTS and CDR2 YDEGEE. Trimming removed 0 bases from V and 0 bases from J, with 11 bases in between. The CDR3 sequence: CASSLGQAASTDTQYF. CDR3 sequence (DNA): TGTGCCAGCAGCTTGGGACAGGCGGCCAGCACAGATACGCAGTATTTT.

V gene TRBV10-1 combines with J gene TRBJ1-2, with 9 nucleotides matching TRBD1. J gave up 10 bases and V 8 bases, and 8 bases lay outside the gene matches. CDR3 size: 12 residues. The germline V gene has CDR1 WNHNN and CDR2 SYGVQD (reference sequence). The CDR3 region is CASGDRVVDYTF. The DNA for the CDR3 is TGCGCCAGCGGGGACAGGGTAGTTGACTACACCTTC.

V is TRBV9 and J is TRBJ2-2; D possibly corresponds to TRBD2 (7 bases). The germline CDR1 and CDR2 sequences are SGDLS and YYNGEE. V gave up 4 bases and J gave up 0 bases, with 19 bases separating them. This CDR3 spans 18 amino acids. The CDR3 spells CASSPGAGGGANTGELFF. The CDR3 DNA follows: TGTGCCAGCAGCCCCGGGGCTGGGGGGGGCGCGAACACCGGGGAGCTGTTTTTT.